The 28 T cell receptor beta chains below all came from one sample that was sequenced in a study of T cell responses to AZD1222 COVID-19 vaccine. Measured with immunoSEQ multiplex PCR; TCRdb has only the in-frame clones, and not every one. The sample lists over 45,000 clones, 70% to 90% occurring once. The input for sequencing was peripheral blood, taken on day 0 of AZD1222 vaccination. The receptors derive from an adult in good health.

V gene TRBV9 combines with J gene TRBJ1-1, with unresolved D. There are 13 residues in the CDR3. Per germline, CDR1 SGDLS and CDR2 YYNGEE. V lost 4 bases and J 9 bases, leaving 16 bases between the germline ends. CDR3 residues: CASSLGGRNKAFF. CDR3 nucleotide sequence: TGTGCCAGCAGCCTGGGAGGACGTAATAAAGCTTTCTTT.

This clone appeared once. The chain recombines TRBV7-2 with TRBJ2-1; no reliable D call. The V end lost 2 bases, the J end lost 4 bases, and 3 bases lay between the germline ends. There are 12 residues in the CDR3. The germline CDR1 and CDR2 sequences are SGHTA and FQGNSA. The CDR3 DNA follows: TGTGCCAGCAGCTTACGGTACAATGAGCAGTTCTTC. Encoded protein: CASSLRYNEQFF.

V gene TRBV6-2 or TRBV6-3 combines with J gene TRBJ2-3; D is unclear. Trimming stripped 0 bases from V and 1 base from J, with 5 bases between. The CDR3 covers 14 residues. Germline V gives CDR1 MNHEY, CDR2 SVGEGT. As DNA, the CDR3 is TGTGCCAGCAGTTACTCTGTGGGCACAGATACGCAGTATTTT. This sequence encodes CASSYSVGTDTQYF.

The chain combines TRBV25-1 with TRBJ1-4; 7 bases line up with TRBD1. Germline CDR1 is MGHDK and CDR2 is SYGVNS. The CDR3 has 14 amino acids. Trimming cost V 6 bases and J 8 bases; bases outside gene matches: 9. CDR3 sequence reads: CASSRGGGNEKLFF. The CDR3 nucleotides are TGTGCCAGCAGCCGGGGAGGGGGCAACGAAAAACTGTTTTTT.

This clone was observed a single time. V and J are TRBV6-5 and TRBJ2-7; D is possibly TRBD1 (5 bases). The CDR3 has 15 residues. Trimming pared 0 bases from V and 2 bases from J, leaving 11 bases between. Germline V gene lookup returns CDR1 MNHEY and CDR2 SVGAGI. CDR3 bases: TGTGCCAGCAGTTACTCCCAGGGCCCTGCCTACGAGCAGTACTTC. Residues: CASSYSQGPAYEQYF.

This chain joins TRBV21-1 and TRBJ2-1. TRBV21-1 is a pseudogene. The CDR3 covers 18 residues. CDR3 nucleotide sequence: TGTGCCAGCAGCAAATTGCGGCCAGGGAGTAGCTCCTACAATGAGCAGTTCTTC. Its protein product is CASSKLRPGSSSYNEQFF.

V usage is TRBV19 and J usage is TRBJ1-2; D is unresolved. CDR1 and CDR2 from the germline V gene are LNHDA and SQIVND (reference sequence). There are 16 residues in the CDR3. The ends were cut back, 0 bases at V and 2 bases at J, with 13 bases in the middle. The CDR3 nucleotides read TGTGCCAGTAGTATAGATACGGCCCGCTGGAACTATGGCTACACCTTC. It is translated as CASSIDTARWNYGYTF.

The rearrangement uses TRBV6-5 and TRBJ2-5, with D perhaps TRBD2 (6 bases). The V gene lost 4 bases and the J gene lost 3 bases, with 12 bases spanning the gap. CDR3 length: 14 amino acids. From germline, CDR1 is MNHEY and CDR2 SVGAGI. The CDR3 spells CASSSAGSKETQYF. The CDR3 DNA follows: TGTGCCAGCAGTTCCGCGGGGTCGAAAGAGACCCAGTACTTC.

The CDR3 is CASSLQGSNQPQHF. DNA for the CDR3: TGTGCCAGTAGCCTCCAGGGAAGCAATCAGCCCCAGCATTTT. The V gene is TRBV19, the J gene TRBJ1-5; TRBD1 might be the D (5 bases). Germline CDR1 LNHDA, CDR2 SQIVND (reference sequence). Trimming left V 6 bases short and J 1 base short, with 10 bases between. The CDR3 sequence is 14 residues long.

The chain employs TRBV27 and TRBJ1-1, with D possibly being TRBD1 (5 bases). Deletions cut 1 base from V and 3 bases from J, with 15 bases between. Germline-derived CDR1 and CDR2 are MNHEY and SMNVEV (reference sequence). This CDR3 has 16 residues. This chain's CDR3 is CASSLYIAGIDTEAFF. The CDR3 bases are TGTGCCAGCAGTTTATATATAGCAGGGATCGACACTGAAGCTTTCTTT.

The V gene is TRBV4-1, the J gene TRBJ2-7; 9 nucleotides align to TRBD1. Germline V gene data show CDR1 as MGHRA and CDR2 as YSYEKL. CDR3 size: 14 residues. The J segment lost 6 bases and the V segment lost 3 bases, leaving 6 bases of the junction unmatched. The CDR3 DNA reads TGCGCCAGCAGCCATATTACGACAGGGGGCGAGCAGTACTTC. As protein: CASSHITTGGEQYF.

The chain recombines TRBV27 with TRBJ2-7, with 7 positions matching TRBD2. This CDR3 is built from 13 residues. Germline V lookup: CDR1 MNHEY, CDR2 SMNVEV (reference sequence). V lost 5 bases, J lost 2 bases, and 3 bases stayed unmatched. CDR3 amino acids: CASSHGGTYEQYF. The CDR3 nucleotides read TGTGCCAGCAGTCACGGGGGGACCTACGAGCAGTACTTC.

J is TRBJ2-7 and V is TRBV6-5; TRBD2 is a possible D gene (6 bases). CDR1 and CDR2 (germline): MNHEY, SVGAGI. V lost 6 bases to trimming and J lost 1 base, with 16 bases between them. The CDR3 spans 15 residues. CDR3 sequence: CASRRGRGRSYEQYF. CDR3 bases: TGTGCCAGCAGGCGCGGTCGGGGGAGGTCCTACGAGCAGTACTTC.

The rearrangement joins TRBV6-5 to TRBJ1-2, with 8 bases matching TRBD1. From germline, CDR1 is MNHEY and CDR2 SVGAGI. V trimming: 7 bases; J trimming: 8 bases; junction bases outside the gene matches: 6. CDR3 size: 12 residues. The CDR3 here is CASTQGAKGYTF. The CDR3, as DNA: TGTGCCAGCACTCAGGGGGCGAAAGGCTACACCTTC.

The chain recombines TRBV10-1 with TRBJ2-7, with 8 positions matching TRBD1. The CDR3 is 22 residues long. Germline CDR1 is WNHNN and CDR2 is SYGVQD (reference sequence). The J segment lost 9 bases and the V segment lost 6 bases, leaving 37 bases of the junction unmatched. The CDR3 protein is CASRPRQGARPITWVSTNGQYF. In nucleotides, the CDR3 is TGCGCCAGCAGGCCAAGGCAGGGGGCGCGTCCGATTACGTGGGTGTCTACGAACGGGCAGTACTTC.

V usage is TRBV14 and J usage is TRBJ1-6, with a weak D call TRBD1 (5 bases). The CDR3 covers 14 residues. V was shortened by 5 bases and J by 4 bases, with 9 bases between the two germline ends. The V gene's germline CDR1 is SGHDN and CDR2 FVKESK. CDR3 loop: CASSDTGYNSPLHF. The CDR3 region has the DNA TGTGCCAGCAGCGATACAGGATATAATTCACCCCTCCACTTT.

The chain is built from TRBV5-8 and TRBJ2-7, with unresolved D. The germline gives CDR1 SGHTS, CDR2 YDEGEE. CDR3 length: 13 residues. V was clipped by 0 bases and J by 5 bases, with 9 bases between them. CDR3 amino acids: CASSLGITNEQYF. The CDR3 bases are TGTGCCAGCAGCTTGGGGATAACCAACGAGCAGTACTTC.

The chain employs TRBV5-4 and TRBJ2-1; TRBD1 agrees at 7 bases. Trimming took 5 bases from V and 2 from J; bases not matched to a gene: 4. This CDR3 has 14 amino acids. The V gene's germline CDR1 is SGHNT and CDR2 YYREEE (reference sequence). CDR3 bases: TGTGCCAGCAGGGGACAGACCCCCTACAATGAGCAGTTCTTC. Encoded protein: CASRGQTPYNEQFF.

This clone appeared a single time. The chain carries TRBV6-5 and TRBJ1-1, with TRBD1 identical over 7 bases. CDR1 MNHEY and CDR2 SVGAGI come from the germline V gene. The CDR3 is made up of 12 amino acids. Trimming at V came to 6 bases and at J to 11 bases, leaving 9 bases not matched to a gene. The CDR3, as DNA: TGTGCCAGCAGGTCGACAGGGCAGGAGGCTTTCTTT. This translates into CASRSTGQEAFF.

The V call is TRBV6-4, the J call TRBJ1-1, with a possible D match to TRBD1 (5 bases). V lost 6 bases to trimming and J lost 5 bases, with 16 bases between them. Germline V gene data show CDR1 as MRHNA and CDR2 as SNTAGT. This CDR3 region has 14 residues. The CDR3 region has the DNA TGTGCCAGCAGCCGTAGGGGTGTTGGGACTGAAGCTTTCTTT. Translated: CASSRRGVGTEAFF.

V and J are TRBV6-2 or TRBV6-3 and TRBJ2-7; no clear D. In germline, CDR1 is MNHEY, CDR2 SVGEGT. The V end lost 0 bases, the J end lost 3 bases, and 18 bases lay between the germline ends. The CDR3 loop spans 17 amino acids. The DNA of the CDR3 is TGTGCCAGCAGTTACTCGATTGTGGGTCAGGACCTCTACGAGCAGTACTTC. It translates to CASSYSIVGQDLYEQYF.

The rearrangement joins TRBV7-9 to TRBJ1-6, with D perhaps TRBD1 (6 bases). The length of the CDR3 is 16 residues. Germline V gene sequence: CDR1 SEHNR, CDR2 FQNEAQ (reference sequence). Trimming took 5 bases from V and 6 from J, leaving 17 bases between them. This CDR3 is CASSPRDTLLNSPLHF. In DNA, the CDR3 is TGTGCCAGCAGCCCTCGGGACACCCTCCTTAATTCACCCCTCCACTTT.

CDR3 amino acids: CATSEAGANSNYGYTF. As DNA, the CDR3 is TGTGCCACCAGTGAGGCAGGGGCGAATTCTAACTATGGCTACACCTTC. The J gene is TRBJ1-2, the V gene TRBV24-1; a weak D match, TRBD1 (6 bases). V lost 4 bases and J lost 0, with 14 bases in between. CDR3 length equals 16 residues. Germline CDR1 and CDR2: KGHDR and SFDVKD.

The chain carries TRBV28 and TRBJ2-1; 9 bases map to TRBD2. The CDR3 sequence is 15 residues long. Trimming at V came to 6 bases and at J to 4 bases, leaving 7 bases not matched to a gene. Germline V lookup: CDR1 MDHEN, CDR2 SYDVKM. The chain's CDR3 is CASRYLSGGYNEQFF. In nucleotides, the CDR3 is TGTGCCAGCAGGTACCTTAGCGGGGGTTACAATGAGCAGTTCTTC.

This chain joins TRBV5-4 and TRBJ1-5; D uncertain. V dropped 4 bases and J dropped 0 bases, with 11 bases sitting between them. CDR3 size: 15 residues. Germline assignment: CDR1 SGHNT and CDR2 YYREEE (reference sequence). In DNA form, the CDR3 reads TGTGCCAGCAGCCCCGGACTTGATAGCAATCAGCCCCAGCATTTT. Its translation: CASSPGLDSNQPQHF.

J is TRBJ1-2 and V is TRBV29-1, with D perhaps matching TRBD1 (6 bases). V shed 4 bases and J shed 6 bases, with 15 bases lying between them. CDR3 length: 13 residues. Germline V gene sequence: CDR1 SQVTM, CDR2 ANQGSEA. In DNA, the CDR3 is TGCAGCGTTGCAACCGGGACAACCGATGGCTACACCTTC. Translating gives CSVATGTTDGYTF.

The V and J genes are TRBV27 and TRBJ2-7, with a tentative D call TRBD2 (6 bases). V dropped 6 bases and J dropped 3 bases, with 15 bases sitting between them. Germline V gene data show CDR1 as MNHEY and CDR2 as SMNVEV (reference sequence). This CDR3 is built from 14 residues. CDR3 in DNA: TGTGCCAGCAGAAGTAGCGGCAATTTCTACGAGCAGTACTTC. This codes for CASRSSGNFYEQYF.

The chain links TRBV7-6 to TRBJ2-7; perhaps TRBD2 as D (6 bases). CDR3 length equals 16 residues. V was cut by 1 base and J by 0 bases, with 13 bases left in between. Germline V lookup: CDR1 SGHVS, CDR2 FNYEAQ. The CDR3: CASSLENLGSSYEQYF. The CDR3, as DNA: TGTGCCAGCAGCTTAGAGAACCTCGGGAGCTCCTACGAGCAGTACTTC.